Detailed here is one T cell receptor beta chain. This clone's antigen is unknown. No base quality values were provided; no much bigger clone lies one nucleotide off. The entry originates in a study of cytomegalovirus exposure and HLA in healthy donors (dated by TCRdb to about 2017). For the study in its entirety: An earlier analysis of some 600 of the donors reported 276 Gb of sequence data and 117 million unique TCR beta sequences obtained from roughly 180 million T cells. An early release covering roughly 640 HLA-typed donors comprised 250 to 350 gigabases of sequencing data and approximately 80 million unique TCR sequences. The genetic ancestry cluster associated with self-reported Caucasian donors included 81% of the 398 genotyped donors. The study aimed to test whether signatures of past pathogen exposure could be identified by cataloging public T cell receptors. The T cell repertoires of around 670 subjects were profiled by immunosequencing and related to cytomegalovirus serostatus. A separate validation cohort of 100 to 150 different subjects was used in addition to the roughly 700-subject first cohort. High-throughput TCR immunosequencing, statistical association of individual TCRs with disease status, and machine learning were combined to predict cytomegalovirus infection status. A later analysis re-examined previously published TCR beta repertoires from several hundred donors and added high-resolution HLA genotyping to investigate patterns of TCR occurrence. Rather than using new phenotypic data, the later analysis identified candidate immune exposures from TCR beta sequences and from how often those sequences occurred across donors. An earlier analysis of 587 of the donors applied high-throughput TCR beta sequencing to assess whether each TCR beta V gene segment acted as functional or pseudogenic. Donor age, sex, ethnicity and CMV serostatus were compiled together with the repertoire data. Genome-wide SNP genotypes for about 60% of the roughly 700 donors were used in a later genetic analysis, which treated that subset as a discovery cohort. All discovery cohort repertoires had been generated using a single sequencing platform. HLA typing included class I and class II loci at four-digit resolution. The number of donors typed differed by locus, with 629-630 for A, B, C, DRB1 and DQB1, around 500 for DQA1, over 600 for DPA1, and under 490 for DPB1. Four to six DR-DQ haplotypes were handled as single units for association and clustering because linkage in the cohort was strong. On average, around 230,000 unique TCR beta nucleotide sequences were sequenced per donor among about 400 genotyped donors of the cohort, with around 19% of those sequences being non-productive. Study-wide findings and limitations: Presence/absence analyses assumed roughly uniform sequencing depth across donors, an assumption that may not hold. This cohort had only TCR beta chains sequenced, and the lack of alpha or paired-chain data limited which features could be detected. A later analysis found that most CMV-associated TCR beta chains appeared HLA-restricted, with HLA associations seemingly driven largely by CMV exposure. A later analysis found that HLA-associated TCR beta chains were more clonally expanded and had lower generation probabilities than equally common non-associated chains. In an earlier analysis of around 600 of the donors, most TCR beta V segments were observed in productive rearrangements about 87% or about 30% of the time, broadly matching IMGT annotations. Most TCR sequences were seen in very few donors, while some public TCRs were found in many individuals. Three of the identified cytomegalovirus-associated TCR beta chains were confirmed in vitro to be specific for cytomegalovirus antigens. Because the 87-base-pair reads could not distinguish some IMGT-functional V segments, including TRBV6-2 and TRBV6-3, those segments were excluded. Several of the top co-occurrence clusters appeared to be linked to parvovirus B19, influenza, CMV and Epstein-Barr virus, according to a later analysis. In the study, 164 TCR beta chains were listed as associated with cytomegalovirus. Because some donors lacked HLA typing at each locus, the association tests relied only on the typed subset. The earlier analysis of 587 of the donors excluded about 16 rarely observed V segments, including chromosome 9 orphons, because counts were too low. The authors suggested that the approach could potentially be extended to other disease states and immunological phenotypes. In a later analysis, around 15,000 TCR beta sequences were associated with specific HLA alleles at a false discovery rate of 0.05. The classifier was reported to diagnose cytomegalovirus status with high specificity and sensitivity in both the original cohort and the validation cohort. Assigning TCR associations to individual alleles was difficult when HLA alleles, especially DR and DQ, strongly co-occurred. CMV serostatus was the only immune exposure information available for the cohort. A later genetic analysis reported fewer N-insertions in productive TCRs among donors in an Asian-associated ancestry cluster than the approximately 670-donor mean. Correlated functional status among segregating V segments might reflect linkage disequilibrium, but an unknown experimental factor could not be ruled out. V-gene and J-gene trimming of TCR beta chains was associated with a missense DCLRE1C variant in a later genetic analysis, and the association was replicated in an independent cohort. According to a later analysis, TCR association rates differed among HLA loci, with DRB1 alleles showing the most associated TCRs and HLA-C alleles showing the fewest. A cluster of highly shared sequence variants was judged likely to represent a technical artifact of the sequencing pipeline. A further reported finding was that TCR beta sequences accurately predicted the HLA-A and HLA-B alleles for most subjects in the first cohort.

The cohort was made up of approximately 700 healthy bone marrow donors. Cohort members were all nominally healthy when sampled, although unrecorded immune exposures were likely present. The donor tested CMV seronegative and was one of the 352 seronegative cohort members. A peripheral blood sample was collected from each donor, and TCR beta sequencing was performed on peripheral blood mononuclear cells. Genomic DNA was extracted from the blood cell samples with the Qiagen DNeasy Blood Extraction Kit. The library was built by means of the immunoSEQ multiplex PCR assay. For the multiplex PCR, a mixture combining 60 forward primers for TCR Vbeta segments and 13 reverse primers for TCR Jbeta segments was used. Amplification of the CDR3 region of rearranged TCR beta genes was performed with a multiplex PCR assay on genomic DNA. The amplified TCR beta libraries were sequenced on the Illumina HiSeq System as 87-base-pair reads. The study's processing was this. Across the 670 or so repertoires, a later analysis counted some 81 million unique TCR beta chains, roughly 11 million of which were shared by at least two donors. To remove PCR and sequencing errors, raw reads were error-corrected and collapsed into unique sequences using a nearest-neighbor algorithm that merged closely related sequences. CDR3 sequences were aligned to IMGT reference sequences to assign V, D and J gene segments. For a sequence to be retained, a match of at least six nucleotides was required to both a V gene segment and a J gene segment. Rearrangements were classified as productive when the CDR3 lacked stop codons and remained in frame with V and J, and all other rearrangements were classified as non-productive. Following IMGT convention, CDR3 was defined as the stretch from the second conserved V-encoded cysteine up to the conserved J-encoded phenylalanine. Sequences without an unambiguous match to a single V gene segment were excluded from the earlier analysis of approximately 560 of the donors. An earlier analysis of about 600 of the donors called V segments functional above 56.7% productive rearrangements and segregating when the between-donor standard deviation exceeded 5%. A statistical classification framework was built to diagnose cytomegalovirus status from the catalog of TCR beta chain sequences. In a later analysis, TCR nucleotide sequences were compared against IMGT/GENE-DB human TR gene sequences so that V and J genes could be assigned. A later analysis assigned CDR3 sequences and most-parsimonious VDJ recombination scenarios with the TCRdist pipeline. A later analysis defined each TCR beta chain by its CDR3 amino acid sequence plus V-gene family, and excluded reads lacking a unique V-gene family. As a way to deal with suspected cross-contamination and a sequencing artifact, a later analysis dropped 450 to 600 nucleotide sequences that were highly shared and had low generation probability. In a later analysis, a clonal expansion index was calculated for each public chain from normalized within-repertoire ranks of inferred template counts. Generation probabilities in a later analysis came from a VDJ recombination model fitted to out-of-frame rearrangements, and those results were checked against IGoR. In a later analysis, hypergeometric tests were used to score TCR-TCR, TCR-HLA and TCR-CMV co-occurrence, with a repertoire-size bias correction applied to TCR pairs. A later analysis estimated false discovery rates by permuting HLA or CMV assignments 20 times. In a later analysis, co-occurring TCRs were grouped using DBSCAN, and TCRdist sequence similarity was added for clustering within HLA-allele-positive subsets. For co-occurrence clustering, repertoires with fewer than 30,000 or more than 120,000 public chains were excluded, along with a handful of repertoires with anomalous nucleotide sharing. The clones in this table, taken by TCRdb from immuneACCESS, are in-frame only. Not every clone is retained; where verified, under half of the shortfall comes from an unresolved V gene, and the cause of the rest is unknown. V and J calls and clone size come straight from that table; D and trimming were deduced from the DNA. The table for this sample lists 150,000 to 200,000 clones; 70% to 80% of them were counted only once. The ten largest make up 13% to 15% of the sample.

CDR1 SGDLS and CDR2 YYNGEE are derived from the germline V gene. Relative to germline, V is missing 5 bases and J is missing 2 bases, with 10 bases of the junction outside any gene match. The CDR3 sequence holds 16 residues, the cysteine and phenylalanine included. The read is trimmed to its CDR3 DNA, 48 bases read in frame from base 1. The TCR comes from a woman aged 40 to 55 in good health and CMV-seronegative. The chain couples TRBV9 to TRBJ2-5; 9 junctional bases match TRBD2. The sequenced sample consisted of PBMCs. The CDR3 amino acid sequence is: CASSHAGRGGQETQYF. In nucleotide form, the sequence is TGTGCCAGCAGTCATGCCGGGCGGGGGGGGCAAGAGACCCAGTACTTC. This CDR3, with the reference TRBV9 and TRBJ2-5 proteins standing in past its ends, gives the full variable domain DSGVTQTPKHLITATGQRVTLRCSPRSGDLSVYWYQQSLDQGLQFLIQYYNGEERAKGNILERFSAQQFPDLHSELNLSSLELGDSALYFCASSHAGRGGQETQYFGPGTRLLVL.